This T cell receptor beta chain was found in a study of early stage breast cancer tumors. Study-level background: ER+/PR+/HER2- status applied to about 70% of the 16 invasive breast tumors. Study-wide points: Commonly generated sequences made up most enriched TCRB sequences shared between patients. Unsorted bulk genomic DNA sequencing lacked pairing and functional marker data.

In regard to this clone: Antigen unknown.

Germline loops: CDR1 SGDLS, CDR2 YYNGEE. The CDR3 is 13 residues long. Unmatched junction bases numbered 6, after V lost 3 bases and J lost 9 bases. Some clones are missing from TCRdb's copy, which holds only in-frame ones; the method was immunoSEQ multiplex PCR. Of some 75,000 clones listed, approximately 80% are singletons. Sample: blood. This TCR derives from a person in their sixties with breast cancer. The V and J genes are TRBV9 and TRBJ2-7; 10 nucleotides match TRBD1. The CDR3 reads CASSAGTGVVQYF. The CDR3 DNA sequence: TGTGCCAGCAGCGCAGGGACAGGGGTGGTGCAGTACTTC.